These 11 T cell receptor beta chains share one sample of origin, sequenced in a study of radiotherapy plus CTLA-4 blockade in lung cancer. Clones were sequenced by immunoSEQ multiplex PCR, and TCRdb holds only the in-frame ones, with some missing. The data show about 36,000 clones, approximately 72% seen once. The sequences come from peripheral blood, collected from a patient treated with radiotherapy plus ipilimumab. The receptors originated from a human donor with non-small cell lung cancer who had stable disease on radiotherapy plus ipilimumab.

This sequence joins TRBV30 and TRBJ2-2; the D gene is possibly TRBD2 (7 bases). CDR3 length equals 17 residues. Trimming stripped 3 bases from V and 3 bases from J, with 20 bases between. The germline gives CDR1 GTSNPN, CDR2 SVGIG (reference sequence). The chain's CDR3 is CAWSPGAAGTYTGELFF. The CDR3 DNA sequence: TGTGCCTGGAGCCCGGGGGCAGCGGGGACTTACACCGGGGAGCTGTTTTTT. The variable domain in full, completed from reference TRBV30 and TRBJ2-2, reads SQTIHQWPATLVQPVGSPLSLECTVEGTSNPNLYWYRQAAGRGLQLLFYSVGIGQISSEVPQNLSASRPQDRQFILSSKKLLLSDSGFYLCAWSPGAAGTYTGELFFGEGSRLTVL.

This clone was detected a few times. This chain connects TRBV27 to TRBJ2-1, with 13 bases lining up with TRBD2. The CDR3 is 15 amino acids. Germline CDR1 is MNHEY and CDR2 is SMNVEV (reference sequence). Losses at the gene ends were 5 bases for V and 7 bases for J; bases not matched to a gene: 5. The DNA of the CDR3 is TGTGCCAGCAGTCTAACGGGACTAGCGGGGAATGAGCAGTTCTTC. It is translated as CASSLTGLAGNEQFF.

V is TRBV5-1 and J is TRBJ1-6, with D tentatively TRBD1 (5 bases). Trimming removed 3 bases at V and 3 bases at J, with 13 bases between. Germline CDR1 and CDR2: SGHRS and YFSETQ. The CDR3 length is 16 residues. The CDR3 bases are TGCGCCAGCAGCTACACTACAGGAGACTATAATTCACCCCTCCACTTT. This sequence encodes CASSYTTGDYNSPLHF.

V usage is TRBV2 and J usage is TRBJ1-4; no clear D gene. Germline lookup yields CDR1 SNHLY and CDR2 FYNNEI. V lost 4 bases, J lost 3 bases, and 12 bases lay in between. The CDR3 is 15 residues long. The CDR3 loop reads CASSVGRRANEKLFF. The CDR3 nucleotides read TGTGCCAGCAGTGTCGGGAGGAGGGCTAATGAAAAACTGTTTTTT.

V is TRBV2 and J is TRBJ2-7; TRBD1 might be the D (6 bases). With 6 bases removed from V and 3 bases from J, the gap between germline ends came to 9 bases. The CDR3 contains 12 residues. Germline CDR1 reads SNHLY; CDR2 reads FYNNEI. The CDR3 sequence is CASRGDIYEQYF. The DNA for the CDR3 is TGTGCCAGCAGGGGGGACATCTACGAGCAGTACTTC. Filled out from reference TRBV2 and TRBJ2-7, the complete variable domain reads EPEVTQTPSHQVTQMGQEVILRCVPISNHLYFYWYRQILGQKVEFLVSFYNNEISEKSEIFDDQFSVERPDGSNFTLKIRSTKLEDSAMYFCASRGDIYEQYFGPGTRLTVT.

CDR3 coding DNA: TGTGCCAGCAGCTTGGGACAGTGGGAGACCCAGTACTTC. Translation: CASSLGQWETQYF. This chain joins TRBV5-4 and TRBJ2-5; weak D call: TRBD1 (5 bases). The CDR3 sequence is 13 residues long. In germline, CDR1 is SGHNT, CDR2 YYREEE (reference sequence). Trimming removed 0 bases at V and 5 bases at J, with 8 bases between. The entire variable domain, with the rest obtained from reference TRBV5-4 and TRBJ2-5, is as follows: ETGVTQSPTHLIKTRGQQVTLRCSSQSGHNTVSWYQQALGQGPQFIFQYYREEENGRGNFPPRFSGLQFPNYSSELNVNALELDDSALYLCASSLGQWETQYFGPGTRLLVL.

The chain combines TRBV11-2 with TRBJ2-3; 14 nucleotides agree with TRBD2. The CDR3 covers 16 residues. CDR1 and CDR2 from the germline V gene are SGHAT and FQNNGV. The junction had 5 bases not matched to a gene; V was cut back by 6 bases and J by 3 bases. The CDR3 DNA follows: TGTGCCAGCAGTCGATGGACTAGCGGGGGGACAGATACGCAGTATTTT. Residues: CASSRWTSGGTDTQYF.

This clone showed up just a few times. This chain's CDR3 is CASSLAKGQSNTIYF. The CDR3 DNA reads as TGTGCCAGCAGCTTAGCCAAAGGACAGAGTAACACCATATATTTT. V is TRBV7-9 and J is TRBJ1-3; maybe TRBD1 (6 bases). Trimming shortened V by 0 bases and J by 7 bases, and 13 bases separated the two germline ends. Germline CDR1 is SEHNR and CDR2 is FQNEAQ (reference sequence). This CDR3 comprises 15 residues.

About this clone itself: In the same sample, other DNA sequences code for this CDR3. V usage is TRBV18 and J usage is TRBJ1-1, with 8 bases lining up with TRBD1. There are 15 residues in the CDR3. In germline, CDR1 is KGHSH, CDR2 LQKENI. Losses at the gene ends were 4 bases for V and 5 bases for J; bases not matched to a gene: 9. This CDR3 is CASSLTGTGETEAFF. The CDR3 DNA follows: TGTGCCAGCTCACTCACCGGGACAGGAGAGACTGAAGCTTTCTTT.

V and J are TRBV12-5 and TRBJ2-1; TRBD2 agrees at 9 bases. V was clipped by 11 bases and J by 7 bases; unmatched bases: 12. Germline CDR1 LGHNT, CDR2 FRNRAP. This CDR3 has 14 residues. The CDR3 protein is CASRGGGGDNEQFF. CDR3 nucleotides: TGTGCTTCAAGAGGGGGCGGGGGGGATAATGAGCAGTTCTTC. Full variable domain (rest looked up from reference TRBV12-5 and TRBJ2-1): DARVTQTPRHKVTEMGQEVTMRCQPILGHNTVFWYRQTMMQGLELLAYFRNRAPLDDSGMPKDRFSAEMPDATLATLKIQPSEPRDSAVYFCASRGGGGDNEQFFGPGTRLTVL.

Here the CDR3 DNA reads TGCGCCAGCAGCCTGTCAGGGGGCCGAACTGAAGCTTTCTTT. This codes for CASSLSGGRTEAFF. The chain couples TRBV5-1 to TRBJ1-1; 8 positions match TRBD1. The V and J ends lost 4 bases and 5 bases, in that order; junction bases with no gene match: 7. The CDR3 spans 14 residues. Germline V gene data show CDR1 as SGHRS and CDR2 as YFSETQ. Looking up the rest from reference TRBV5-1 and TRBJ1-1 gives the full variable domain: KAGVTQTPRYLIKTRGQQVTLSCSPISGHRSVSWYQQTPGQGLQFLFEYFSETQRNKGNFPGRFSGRQFSNSRSEMNVSTLELGDSALYLCASSLSGGRTEAFFGQGTRLTVV.